A selection of T cell receptor beta chains follows, all from one sample in a study of blood T cell repertoires in COVID-19. Method: immunoSEQ multiplex PCR; TCRdb's copy keeps in-frame clones and lacks some. The data contain a few hundred thousand clones, around 90% of them singletons. Sequencing was done on a sample of peripheral blood. All receptors come from a man older than 75 with acute or convalescent COVID-19. The CDR3 runs from the conserved cysteine through the conserved F or W. A D gene is named only where the DNA matches it firmly. For some rows the clone size is stated as once, few or many, or as a class when expanded; others skip it.

v_call: TRBV28; j_call: TRBJ2-2; clone_size: .; d_call: .; cdr3_nt: TGTGCCAGCAGTTTATGGGACAGAAACACCGGGGAGCTGTTTTTT; cdr3_aa: CASSLWDRNTGELFF
v_call: TRBV7-2; j_call: TRBJ2-1; clone_size: .; d_call: TRBD1; cdr3_nt: TGTGCCAGCAGCTTAGGGCAGGGGGTTGGAGATGAGCAGTTCTTC; cdr3_aa: CASSLGQGVGDEQFF
v_call: TRBV7-3; j_call: TRBJ2-2; clone_size: few; d_call: .; cdr3_nt: TGTGCCAGCAGCCCGACAGTCACCGGGGAGCTGTTTTTT; cdr3_aa: CASSPTVTGELFF
v_call: TRBV4-2; j_call: TRBJ2-7; clone_size: once; d_call: .; cdr3_nt: TGTGCCAGCAGCCAGGAGAAGGAGAGCCAATACGAGCAGTACTTC; cdr3_aa: CASSQEKESQYEQYF
v_call: TRBV3-1/TRBV3-2; j_call: TRBJ2-7; clone_size: .; d_call: .; cdr3_nt: TGTGCCAGCAGCCAAGGCCGGGGAGGATACGAGCAGTACTTC; cdr3_aa: CASSQGRGGYEQYF
v_call: TRBV27; j_call: TRBJ1-5; clone_size: .; d_call: TRBD1; cdr3_nt: TGTGCCAGCAGTTTATCTGGGACAGGATACCAGCCCCAGCATTTT; cdr3_aa: CASSLSGTGYQPQHF
v_call: TRBV6-2/TRBV6-3; j_call: TRBJ1-5; clone_size: .; d_call: .; cdr3_nt: TGTGCCAGCAGTAAAACAGGGACGAGACCCGAGCCCCAGCATTTT; cdr3_aa: CASSKTGTRPEPQHF
v_call: TRBV3-1/TRBV3-2; j_call: TRBJ1-1; clone_size: once; d_call: TRBD1; cdr3_nt: TGTGCCAGCAGCCAAACTCAGGGGGGCACTGAAGCTTTCTTT; cdr3_aa: CASSQTQGGTEAFF
v_call: TRBV6-5; j_call: TRBJ1-5; clone_size: .; d_call: TRBD1; cdr3_nt: TGTGCCAGCAGTCTTTTTCGGACAGGAGATCAGCCCCAGCATTTT; cdr3_aa: CASSLFRTGDQPQHF
v_call: TRBV7-3; j_call: TRBJ2-1; clone_size: .; d_call: .; cdr3_nt: TGTGCCAGCAGCTTAGGGCAGGGCCCTACTAATGAGCAGTTCTTC; cdr3_aa: CASSLGQGPTNEQFF
v_call: TRBV3-1/TRBV3-2; j_call: TRBJ1-1; clone_size: .; d_call: .; cdr3_nt: TGTGCCAGCAAGGAGGTCGGGACAAACGAAGCTTTCTTT; cdr3_aa: CASKEVGTNEAFF
v_call: TRBV7-9; j_call: TRBJ1-5; clone_size: .; d_call: .; cdr3_nt: TGTGCCAGCAGCTTAGGGGCAGGGTACCAGCATTTT; cdr3_aa: CASSLGAGYQHF
v_call: TRBV18; j_call: TRBJ1-5; clone_size: once; d_call: TRBD1; cdr3_nt: TGTGCCAGCTCACGGGGGGACAGGCCCGAGTATAGCAATCAGCCCCAGCATTTT; cdr3_aa: CASSRGDRPEYSNQPQHF
v_call: TRBV7-8; j_call: TRBJ2-2; clone_size: .; d_call: TRBD2; cdr3_nt: TGTGCCAGCAGCTTAGGCGGCGGGGGGTTAGGGTCCGGGGAGCTGTTTTTT; cdr3_aa: CASSLGGGGLGSGELFF
v_call: TRBV7-9; j_call: TRBJ2-7; clone_size: .; d_call: TRBD1; cdr3_nt: TGTGCCAGCAGCTCTCGGACAGGGGGCGCGAACGAGCAGTACTTC; cdr3_aa: CASSSRTGGANEQYF
v_call: TRBV7-2; j_call: TRBJ2-7; clone_size: .; d_call: TRBD1; cdr3_nt: TGTGCCAGCAGCTTCGGGACAGGGAGGGAGCAGTACTTC; cdr3_aa: CASSFGTGREQYF
v_call: TRBV5-1; j_call: TRBJ2-2; clone_size: .; d_call: TRBD1; cdr3_nt: TGCGCCAGCAGCGGGGGACAGGGGGCCGGGGAGCTGTTTTTT; cdr3_aa: CASSGGQGAGELFF
v_call: TRBV9; j_call: TRBJ2-5; clone_size: .; d_call: TRBD1; cdr3_nt: TGTGCCAGCAGCGTCGACAGGGGGGAGACCCAGTACTTC; cdr3_aa: CASSVDRGETQYF
v_call: TRBV5-8; j_call: TRBJ1-1; clone_size: .; d_call: .; cdr3_nt: TGTGCCAGCAGCTTGGCCGGGATGAGGATGGACACTGAAGCTTTCTTT; cdr3_aa: CASSLAGMRMDTEAFF
v_call: TRBV6-2/TRBV6-3; j_call: TRBJ2-1; clone_size: .; d_call: TRBD2; cdr3_nt: TGTGCCAGCAGTTATGGGGGGGACTCCTACAATGAGCAGTTCTTC; cdr3_aa: CASSYGGDSYNEQFF
v_call: TRBV19; j_call: TRBJ2-1; clone_size: .; d_call: TRBD2; cdr3_nt: TGTGCCAGTAGAGTCGGACCGGGACTAGCCGATGAGCAGTTCTTC; cdr3_aa: CASRVGPGLADEQFF
v_call: TRBV3-1/TRBV3-2; j_call: TRBJ2-6; clone_size: .; d_call: .; cdr3_nt: TGTGCCAGCAGCCAAGAATGGAGGGCTGGGGCCAACGTCCTGACTTTC; cdr3_aa: CASSQEWRAGANVLTF
v_call: TRBV4-3; j_call: TRBJ1-4; clone_size: .; d_call: .; cdr3_nt: TGCGCCAGCAGCCAAGATCGGGGGGTTGCAACTAATGAAAAACTGTTTTTT; cdr3_aa: CASSQDRGVATNEKLFF
v_call: TRBV6-5; j_call: TRBJ1-2; clone_size: .; d_call: TRBD1; cdr3_nt: TGTGCCAGCAGAAGACAGGGGTTGGGCTATGGCTACACCTTC; cdr3_aa: CASRRQGLGYGYTF
v_call: TRBV9; j_call: TRBJ2-7; clone_size: .; d_call: TRBD2; cdr3_nt: TGTGCCAGCAGCGTTAGCGGGATATGGGGGTACGAGCAGTACTTC; cdr3_aa: CASSVSGIWGYEQYF
v_call: TRBV6-4; j_call: TRBJ2-6; clone_size: .; d_call: .; cdr3_nt: TGTGCCAGCAGTGACTCGCCGGTCTCTGGGGCCAACGTCCTGACTTTC; cdr3_aa: CASSDSPVSGANVLTF
v_call: TRBV4-1; j_call: TRBJ2-1; clone_size: .; d_call: TRBD2; cdr3_nt: TGCGCCAGCAGCCAAGTAGCGGGAGGTGGCAATGAGCAGTTCTTC; cdr3_aa: CASSQVAGGGNEQFF
v_call: TRBV5-1; j_call: TRBJ2-7; clone_size: .; d_call: TRBD1; cdr3_nt: TGCGCCAGCAGCTTTGACAGGGGGCCATACGAGCAGTACTTC; cdr3_aa: CASSFDRGPYEQYF
v_call: TRBV4-1; j_call: TRBJ1-4; clone_size: .; d_call: TRBD1; cdr3_nt: TGCGCCAGCAGAGCCGGGACAGGGGCAAAGTCAACTAATGAAAAACTGTTTTTT; cdr3_aa: CASRAGTGAKSTNEKLFF
v_call: TRBV18; j_call: TRBJ2-5; clone_size: .; d_call: TRBD2; cdr3_nt: TGTGCCAGCTCACCCGGACTAGCGGAAGAGACCCAGTACTTC; cdr3_aa: CASSPGLAEETQYF
v_call: TRBV18; j_call: TRBJ1-1; clone_size: few; d_call: TRBD1; cdr3_nt: TGTGCCAGCTCACCGGGACAGGGGGTGAACACTGAAGCTTTCTTT; cdr3_aa: CASSPGQGVNTEAFF
v_call: TRBV7-9; j_call: TRBJ1-1; clone_size: few; d_call: TRBD1; cdr3_nt: TGTGCCAGCAGCTTTGGGACAGGGTTCACTGAAGCTTTCTTT; cdr3_aa: CASSFGTGFTEAFF
v_call: TRBV7-4; j_call: TRBJ1-4; clone_size: .; d_call: .; cdr3_nt: TGTGCCAGCAGCTCCCTCTCTGAAGCGGTTACTAATGAAAAACTGTTTTTT; cdr3_aa: CASSSLSEAVTNEKLFF
v_call: TRBV14; j_call: TRBJ2-4; clone_size: .; d_call: TRBD2; cdr3_nt: TGTGCCAGCAGTCCCATCCGGGAGGGCATTCAGTACTTC; cdr3_aa: CASSPIREGIQYF
v_call: TRBV5-6; j_call: TRBJ2-7; clone_size: .; d_call: .; cdr3_nt: TGTGCCAGCAGCTTCGGAGAACCGTTTTTCTACGAGCAGTACTTC; cdr3_aa: CASSFGEPFFYEQYF
v_call: TRBV6-5; j_call: TRBJ1-5; clone_size: .; d_call: .; cdr3_nt: TGTGCCAGCAGACTCTCTCGTAATCAGCCCCAGCATTTT; cdr3_aa: CASRLSRNQPQHF
v_call: TRBV3-1/TRBV3-2; j_call: TRBJ1-1; clone_size: .; d_call: .; cdr3_nt: TGTGCCAGCAGCCTGAGTGATAACACTGAAGCTTTCTTT; cdr3_aa: CASSLSDNTEAFF
v_call: TRBV2; j_call: TRBJ1-3; clone_size: .; d_call: TRBD1; cdr3_nt: TGTGCCAGCAGTCTAACCGGGACAGTGCTCTCTGGAAACACCATATATTTT; cdr3_aa: CASSLTGTVLSGNTIYF
v_call: TRBV9; j_call: TRBJ2-1; clone_size: .; d_call: TRBD1; cdr3_nt: TGTGCCAGCAGCCCTGGGACAGCCAAGAATGAGCAGTTCTTC; cdr3_aa: CASSPGTAKNEQFF
v_call: TRBV7-8; j_call: TRBJ2-5; clone_size: .; d_call: .; cdr3_nt: TGTGCCAGCAGCGAAGGGGAAGGCGCGGACCAGTACTTC; cdr3_aa: CASSEGEGADQYF
v_call: TRBV19; j_call: TRBJ1-6; clone_size: .; d_call: .; cdr3_nt: TGTGCCAGTTCGACAGGACCAAATTCACCCCTCCACTTT; cdr3_aa: CASSTGPNSPLHF
v_call: TRBV4-1; j_call: TRBJ2-1; clone_size: .; d_call: .; cdr3_nt: TGCGCCAGCAGCCGTAGCGACTCGTCCTACAATGAGCAGTTCTTC; cdr3_aa: CASSRSDSSYNEQFF
v_call: TRBV7-2; j_call: TRBJ2-2; clone_size: .; d_call: .; cdr3_nt: TGTGCCAGCAGCTTAGACGGGAACACCGGGGAGCTGTTTTTT; cdr3_aa: CASSLDGNTGELFF
v_call: TRBV12-3/TRBV12-4; j_call: TRBJ1-1; clone_size: .; d_call: .; cdr3_nt: TGTGCCAGCAGTTTTCAGGGAAGGACTGAAGCTTTCTTT; cdr3_aa: CASSFQGRTEAFF
v_call: TRBV29-1; j_call: TRBJ2-7; clone_size: .; d_call: .; cdr3_nt: TGCAGCGTGGGACAACTCTACGAGCAGTACTTC; cdr3_aa: CSVGQLYEQYF
v_call: TRBV27; j_call: TRBJ1-2; clone_size: .; d_call: TRBD1; cdr3_nt: TGTGCCAGCAGTCCAGGACAGGGCTCAAGTCTCGATGGCTACACCTTC; cdr3_aa: CASSPGQGSSLDGYTF
v_call: TRBV11-2; j_call: TRBJ2-3; clone_size: .; d_call: TRBD2; cdr3_nt: TGTGCCAGCAGCTCCGTAGCGGGAAGGACAGATACGCAGTATTTT; cdr3_aa: CASSSVAGRTDTQYF
v_call: TRBV6-5; j_call: TRBJ2-6; clone_size: .; d_call: .; cdr3_nt: TGTGCCAGCAGTTCGACAGGTATCTCTGGGGCCAACGTCCTGACTTTC; cdr3_aa: CASSSTGISGANVLTF
v_call: TRBV19; j_call: TRBJ1-5; clone_size: .; d_call: .; cdr3_nt: TGTGCCAGTAGTGGCGGGGGGGGAATTCAGCCCCAGCATTTT; cdr3_aa: CASSGGGGIQPQHF
v_call: TRBV7-3; j_call: TRBJ2-6; clone_size: .; d_call: TRBD1; cdr3_nt: TGTGCCAGCAGCTTCCCAGGGGGTGCCGGGGCCAACGTCCTGACTTTC; cdr3_aa: CASSFPGGAGANVLTF
v_call: TRBV6-5; j_call: TRBJ1-1; clone_size: .; d_call: .; cdr3_nt: TGTGCCAGCAGATTCTTAGTGAACACTGAAGCTTTCTTT; cdr3_aa: CASRFLVNTEAFF
v_call: TRBV12-3/TRBV12-4; j_call: TRBJ1-1; clone_size: .; d_call: .; cdr3_nt: TGTGCCAGCAGCAACACCTCAGAAGCTTTCTTT; cdr3_aa: CASSNTSEAFF
v_call: TRBV4-2; j_call: TRBJ1-1; clone_size: .; d_call: .; cdr3_nt: TGTGCCAGCAGCCAGGCGGGGGCAGGGAGGAACACTGAAGCTTTCTTT; cdr3_aa: CASSQAGAGRNTEAFF
v_call: TRBV7-2; j_call: TRBJ1-2; clone_size: .; d_call: TRBD1; cdr3_nt: TGTGCCAGCAGCTCCGGGACAGGGCGTTTGGGCTATGGCTACACCTTC; cdr3_aa: CASSSGTGRLGYGYTF
v_call: TRBV6-5; j_call: TRBJ1-1; clone_size: .; d_call: TRBD1; cdr3_nt: TGTGCCAGCAGTTACGACAGGGCAGCCAACACTGAAGCTTTCTTT; cdr3_aa: CASSYDRAANTEAFF
v_call: TRBV5-4; j_call: TRBJ1-1; clone_size: .; d_call: .; cdr3_nt: TGTGCCAGCAGCTTGAGTATACAGAACACTGAAGCTTTCTTT; cdr3_aa: CASSLSIQNTEAFF
v_call: TRBV3-1/TRBV3-2; j_call: TRBJ1-2; clone_size: .; d_call: TRBD1; cdr3_nt: TGTGCCAGCAGCCAGTCCGGGACAGAATATGGCTACACCTTC; cdr3_aa: CASSQSGTEYGYTF
v_call: TRBV6-5; j_call: TRBJ1-5; clone_size: .; d_call: .; cdr3_nt: TGTGCCAGCAGTTTTTCAGGCGAAAATCAGCCCCAGCATTTT; cdr3_aa: CASSFSGENQPQHF
v_call: TRBV11-3; j_call: TRBJ2-7; clone_size: .; d_call: TRBD2; cdr3_nt: TGTGCCAGCAGCTTAGATCGCGGGGGCGAGCAGTACTTC; cdr3_aa: CASSLDRGGEQYF
v_call: TRBV6-5; j_call: TRBJ2-2; clone_size: .; d_call: .; cdr3_nt: TGTGCCAGCAGCCCATCTGCCTCCAGGGGGGAGCTGTTTTTT; cdr3_aa: CASSPSASRGELFF